The clone carrying this T cell receptor beta chain was observed many times. Its target is not known. This entry belongs to a study of human T cells and chemical hapten exposure. Study observations and caveats: Among expanded TCRs, significantly more large CDR3 similarity clusters formed than among controls.

This sample's time point: patch test 2, 6 weeks after DPC sensitization. Sample treatment: therapeutic diphenylcyclopropenone sensitization with weekly scalp DPC. Within the library, unique molecular identifiers were attached to each individual cDNA molecule. TCRdb passed the RACE reads through MiXCR, listing each CDR3 protein once. The data show more than 75,000 distinct CDR3 sequences, over 7.5% seen once. The sample here was whole blood, taken in connection with sensitization to the hapten diphenylcyclopropenone (DPC). The receptor was derived from a woman aged 40 to 50 with alopecia areata. Some clones in this sample may be carry-over from other donors' samples.

The CDR3 nucleotides read TGTGCCAGCAGTAGGGCGGGGTCCTACGAGCAGTACTTC. It translates to CASSRAGSYEQYF. This rearrangement joins TRBV9 to TRBJ2-7, with a weak D call TRBD2 (6 bases). Germline CDR1 reads SGDLS; CDR2 reads YYNGEE. The CDR3 length is 13 residues. Trimming pared 5 bases from V and 1 base from J, leaving 10 bases between. The full variable domain, completed using reference TRBV9 and TRBJ2-7, is DSGVTQTPKHLITATGQRVTLRCSPRSGDLSVYWYQQSLDQGLQFLIQYYNGEERAKGNILERFSAQQFPDLHSELNLSSLELGDSALYFCASSRAGSYEQYFGPGTRLTVT.